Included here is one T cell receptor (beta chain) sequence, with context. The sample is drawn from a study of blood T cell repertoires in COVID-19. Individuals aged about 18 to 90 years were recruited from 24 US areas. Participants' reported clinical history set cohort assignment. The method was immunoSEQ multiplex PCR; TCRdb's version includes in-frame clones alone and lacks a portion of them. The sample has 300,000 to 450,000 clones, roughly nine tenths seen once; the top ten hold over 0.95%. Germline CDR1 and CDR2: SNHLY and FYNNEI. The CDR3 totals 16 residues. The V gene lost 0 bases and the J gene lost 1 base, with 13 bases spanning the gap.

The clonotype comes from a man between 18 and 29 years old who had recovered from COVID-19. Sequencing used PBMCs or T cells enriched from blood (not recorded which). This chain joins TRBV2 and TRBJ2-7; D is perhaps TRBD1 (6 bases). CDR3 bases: TGTGCCAGCAGTGAAGCGGTGGGGGCATATTCCTACGAGCAGTACTTC. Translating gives CASSEAVGAYSYEQYF.